The source of this TCR beta chain is a study of cytomegalovirus exposure and HLA in healthy donors (TCRdb year 2017). About the full investigation: According to an earlier analysis of a few hundred of the donors, about 180 million T cells yielded 117 million unique TCR beta sequences and about 300 Gb of sequence data. HLA typing included class I and class II loci at four-digit resolution. Approximately 310 gigabases of sequencing data and 78 million or so unique TCR sequences were included in an early release covering 550 to 650 HLA-typed donors. The T cell repertoires of 700 or so subjects were profiled by immunosequencing and related to cytomegalovirus serostatus. The aim of the study was to test whether cataloging public T cell receptors could identify signatures of past pathogen exposure. Besides the first cohort of approximately 710 subjects, a separate validation cohort made up of 95 to 150 different subjects was used. Typing coverage differed by locus: A, B, C, DRB1 and DQB1 were typed in roughly 620-630 donors, DQA1 in about 500, DPA1 in roughly 590, and DPB1 in 450 to 490. Donor age, sex, ethnicity and CMV serostatus were collected together with the repertoire data. A few DR-DQ haplotypes were handled as single units for association and clustering because linkage in the cohort was strong. Every repertoire in the discovery cohort had been generated on one and the same sequencing platform. Genome-wide SNP genotypes for about three fifths of the roughly 670 donors were used in a later genetic analysis, which treated that subset as a discovery cohort. Rather than drawing on any new phenotypic data, the later analysis identified candidate immune exposures from TCR beta sequences and the way those sequences occurred across donors. Of the roughly 430 genotyped donors, about 84% fell in the genetic ancestry cluster associated with self-reported Caucasian donors. A later analysis re-analyzed previously published TCR beta repertoires from 600 to 850 donors and added high-resolution HLA genotyping to study TCR occurrence patterns. The study combined high-throughput TCR immunosequencing, statistical association of individual TCRs with disease status, and machine learning to predict cytomegalovirus infection status. In an earlier analysis of roughly 580 of the donors, high-throughput TCR beta sequencing was used to judge whether each TCR beta V gene segment behaved as functional or pseudogenic. Across roughly 420 genotyped donors of the cohort, an average of about 250,000 unique TCR beta nucleotide sequences per donor were sequenced, and 15% to 20% of those sequences were non-productive. Here is what the overall study found, with its caveats: While some public TCRs were present in many individuals, most TCR sequences turned up only very rarely across donors. In a later analysis, TCR association rates were found to vary across HLA loci, with the most associated TCRs seen for DRB1 alleles and the fewest for HLA-C alleles. A later genetic analysis reported fewer N-insertions in productive TCRs among donors in an Asian-associated ancestry cluster than the approximately 700-donor mean. A further reported finding was that TCR beta sequences accurately predicted the HLA-A and HLA-B alleles for most subjects in the first cohort. In vitro tests confirmed that a few of the cytomegalovirus-associated TCR beta chains recognize cytomegalovirus antigens. In this cohort, only TCR beta chains were sequenced, and detectable features were limited by the absence of alpha or paired-chain data. Because counts were too low, about 17 rarely observed V segments, including chromosome 9 orphons, were excluded from the earlier analysis of around 590 of the donors. Most CMV-associated TCR beta chains appeared to be HLA-restricted in a later analysis, and the HLA associations seemed to be driven largely by CMV exposure. Some IMGT-functional V segments, including TRBV6-2 and TRBV6-3, could not be distinguished by the 87-base-pair reads and were therefore excluded. CMV serostatus was the only immune exposure information available for the cohort. A cluster of highly shared sequence variants was judged likely to be a technical artifact of the sequencing pipeline. A later analysis reported that several top co-occurrence clusters appeared linked to parvovirus B19, influenza, CMV and Epstein-Barr virus. In a later analysis, HLA-associated TCR beta chains showed more clonal expansion and lower generation probabilities than non-associated chains that were equally common. Because some donors lacked HLA typing at each locus, the association tests relied only on the typed subset. A later genetic analysis associated a missense DCLRE1C variant with V-gene and J-gene trimming of TCR beta chains, and an independent cohort replicated the association. In both the original and validation cohorts, the classifier was reported to diagnose cytomegalovirus status with high specificity and sensitivity. Linkage disequilibrium might explain the correlated functional status among segregating V segments, but an unknown experimental factor could not be ruled out. A later analysis associated around 16,000 TCR beta sequences with specific HLA alleles at a false discovery rate of 0.05. It was suggested by the authors that the approach could potentially be generalized to other disease states and immunological phenotypes. Strong co-occurrence of HLA alleles, especially DR and DQ, made assigning TCR associations to individual alleles difficult. The study listed over 150 TCR beta chains as associated with cytomegalovirus. In an earlier analysis of 587 of the donors, most TCR beta V segments appeared in productive rearrangements about 90% or about 30% of the time, broadly matching IMGT annotations. The presence/absence analyses assumed that sequencing depth was roughly uniform across donors, and that assumption may not be true.

Measured from the cysteine to the phenylalanine, the CDR3 is 15 residues long. Only CDR3 DNA is held: 45 bases, read in frame from base 1. V is cut back by 5 bases and J by 2 bases, with 9 bases in the junction unmatched. In the germline V gene (reference sequence), CDR1 corresponds to MNHEY and CDR2 to SMNVEV. The cohort comprised 666 healthy bone marrow donors. All cohort members were sampled while nominally healthy, although unrecorded immune exposures were likely present. The donor tested CMV seronegative and was one of the 352 seronegative cohort members. A peripheral blood sample was provided by each donor, and peripheral blood mononuclear cells were used for TCR beta sequencing. Genomic DNA extraction from the blood cell samples was performed with the Qiagen DNeasy Blood Extraction Kit. Notes on this clone: Its cognate antigen has yet to be identified. Base qualities were left out, and no much larger clone turns up one base away.

The library was made by the immunoSEQ multiplex PCR assay. For the multiplex PCR, a mixture combining 60 forward primers for TCR Vbeta segments and 13 reverse primers for TCR Jbeta segments was used. The CDR3 region of rearranged TCR beta genes was amplified from genomic DNA with a multiplex PCR assay. Amplified TCR beta libraries were sequenced as 87-base-pair reads on the Illumina HiSeq System. Regarding the original processing steps: Across the 500 to 700 repertoires, a later analysis counted about 81 million unique TCR beta chains, around 11 million of which were shared by at least two donors. To remove PCR and sequencing errors, raw reads were error-corrected and collapsed into unique sequences using a nearest-neighbor algorithm that merged closely related sequences. CDR3 sequences were aligned to IMGT reference sequences to assign V, D and J gene segments. For a sequence to be retained, a match of at least six nucleotides to both a V gene segment and a J gene segment was required. A rearrangement was called productive if the CDR3 had no stop codons and remained in frame with V and J, and every other rearrangement was called non-productive. Following IMGT convention, CDR3 was defined as the stretch from the second conserved V-encoded cysteine up to the conserved J-encoded phenylalanine. The earlier analysis of 500 to 600 of the donors excluded sequences that lacked an unambiguous match to a single V gene segment. In an earlier analysis of a few hundred of the donors, a V segment was called functional when productive rearrangements were above 56.7%, and segregating when the standard deviation between donors exceeded 5%. To diagnose cytomegalovirus status from the catalog of TCR beta chain sequences, a statistical classification framework was built. In a later analysis, V and J genes were assigned by comparing TCR nucleotide sequences against IMGT/GENE-DB human TR gene sequences. The TCRdist pipeline was used in a later analysis to assign CDR3 sequences and most-parsimonious VDJ recombination scenarios. In a later analysis, every TCR beta chain was defined by the combination of its CDR3 amino acid sequence and its V-gene family, and reads without a unique V-gene family were dropped. As a way to deal with suspected cross-contamination and a sequencing artifact, a later analysis dropped 450 to 600 nucleotide sequences that were highly shared and had low generation probability. In a later analysis, a clonal expansion index was calculated for each public chain from normalized within-repertoire ranks of inferred template counts. A later analysis computed generation probabilities with a VDJ recombination model fitted to out-of-frame rearrangements, and checked the results against IGoR. In a later analysis, TCR-TCR, TCR-HLA and TCR-CMV co-occurrence was scored with hypergeometric tests, and a repertoire-size bias correction was applied to TCR pairs. In a later analysis, false discovery rates were estimated by permuting HLA or CMV assignments 20 times. In a later analysis, co-occurring TCRs were grouped using DBSCAN, and TCRdist sequence similarity was added for clustering within HLA-allele-positive subsets. Repertoires with fewer than 30,000 or more than 120,000 public chains, plus five repertoires with anomalous nucleotide sharing, were excluded from co-occurrence clustering. Held by TCRdb, this immuneACCESS table contains in-frame sequences only and omits some clones. Under half of the omission traces to an unresolved V gene where checked; the cause of the rest is unknown. V, J and clone size reflect that table, while D and trimming were determined from the DNA. Here the sample has approximately 210,000 clones; 80% to 85% occur a single time. About 1% of the sample is taken by the ten largest.

Material for sequencing was PBMCs. This sequence uses TRBV27 and TRBJ2-7; 7 bases in the junction line up with TRBD2. This TCR was recovered from a woman aged 40 to 49 in good health and CMV-seronegative. The DNA is as follows: TGTGCCAGCAGTAAGTCTAGCGGCCTAACCTACGAGCAGTACTTC. The translation is CASSKSSGLTYEQYF.